The T cell receptor (beta chain) described here comes from a study of CD8 T cells in ankylosing spondylitis. Overall study findings and caveats: From matched ankylosing spondylitis synovial fluid, disease-linked clones were reportedly recovered at significantly enriched levels. Disease-linked clones had a CD8+ phenotype and relatively low frequency in peripheral blood.

Comment on this clonotype: The antigen is not known. The junction and the germline gene differ at one end; a read error may be behind it.

Looked up from germline, CDR1 is MRHNA and CDR2 is SNTAGT. The CDR3 contains 15 residues. TCR beta libraries were made by quantitative 5'-RACE with molecular barcodes. MiXCR was run by TCRdb on the 5' RACE reads, yielding one entry per CDR3 protein. Of over 130,000 distinct CDR3 sequences in the sample, around 43% were seen once. The TCR comes from a male donor with ankylosing spondylitis. This chain uses TRBV6-4 with TRBJ2-6, with D unclear. The sample consisted of synovial fluid, either unsorted or a sorted T cell fraction (not recorded which). This chain's CDR3 is CWHRSDNSGANVLTF. CDR3 nucleotide sequence: TGCTGGCACAGAAGTGACAACTCTGGGGCCAACGTCCTGACTTTC.